The text below deals with one T cell receptor beta chain. The junction had 10 bases not matched to a gene; V was cut back by 4 bases and J by 7 bases. Germline V gives CDR1 SGDLS, CDR2 YYNGEE. CDR3 length: 16 amino acids. TCRdb's table, derived via immunoSEQ multiplex PCR, lists solely in-frame clones and lacks some. Of some 760,000 clones in the sample, approximately 83% were seen once. The record originates from a study of shared T cell receptors in the human thymus. This sample was also put to use in a study of human thymus T cells. Per that paper: Resections removed during corrective heart surgery provided the thymus tissue used. Related studies found that unrelated individuals share highly overlapping thymic repertoires.

Sequencing was carried out using thymocytes. The source is a girl younger than two with a congenital heart defect. The V call is TRBV9, the J call TRBJ2-4, with TRBD2 matching 11 bases. In DNA form, the CDR3 reads TGTGCCAGCAGCCCCCTAGCGGGGGGCCCCCATAACATTCAGTACTTC. The encoded protein is CASSPLAGGPHNIQYF.